The entry below gives a single T cell receptor (beta chain) sequence along with its context. As processed by the authors: Cell counts per sample came from amplifying reference gene primers. Libraries were prepared by immunoSEQ multiplex PCR; TCRdb keeps only in-frame clonotypes and omits some of them. That table is the source of V, J and clone size, and D and trimming were worked out from the DNA. This table has 150,000 to 200,000 clones, roughly 80% appearing once. Germline CDR1 SGDLS, CDR2 YYNGEE. After removal of 4 bases from V and 8 bases from J, the junction contained 13 bases not matched to a gene. The CDR3 runs 16 residues. A Seattle source enrolled patients during active infection and followed them longitudinally. These data are taken from a study of blood T cell repertoires in COVID-19. Study context: Specimens from acute and convalescent COVID-19 originated in the United States, Italy and Spain. Sample material is recorded as cDNA or gDNA derived from T cells, B-cell-depleted T cells, or PBMCs.

The sample was peripheral blood. This chain joins TRBV9 and TRBJ2-1; 9 bases are a match to TRBD2. This receptor was taken from a woman aged 35 to 49 with COVID-19, enrolled during active disease. CDR3 amino acids: CASSLTSSGNPDEQFF. CDR3 DNA: TGTGCCAGCAGCCTTACGTCTAGCGGGAACCCCGATGAGCAGTTCTTC.